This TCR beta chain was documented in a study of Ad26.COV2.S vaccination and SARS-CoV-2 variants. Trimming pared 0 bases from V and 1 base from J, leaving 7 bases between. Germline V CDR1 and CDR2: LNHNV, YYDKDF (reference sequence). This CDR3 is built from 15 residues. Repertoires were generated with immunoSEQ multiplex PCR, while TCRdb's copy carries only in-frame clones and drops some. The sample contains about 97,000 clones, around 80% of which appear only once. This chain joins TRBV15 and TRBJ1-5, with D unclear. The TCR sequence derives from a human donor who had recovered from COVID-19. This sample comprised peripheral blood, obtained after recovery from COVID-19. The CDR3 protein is CATSRDRESNQPQHF. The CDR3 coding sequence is TGTGCCACCAGCAGAGATCGGGAAAGCAATCAGCCCCAGCATTTT.